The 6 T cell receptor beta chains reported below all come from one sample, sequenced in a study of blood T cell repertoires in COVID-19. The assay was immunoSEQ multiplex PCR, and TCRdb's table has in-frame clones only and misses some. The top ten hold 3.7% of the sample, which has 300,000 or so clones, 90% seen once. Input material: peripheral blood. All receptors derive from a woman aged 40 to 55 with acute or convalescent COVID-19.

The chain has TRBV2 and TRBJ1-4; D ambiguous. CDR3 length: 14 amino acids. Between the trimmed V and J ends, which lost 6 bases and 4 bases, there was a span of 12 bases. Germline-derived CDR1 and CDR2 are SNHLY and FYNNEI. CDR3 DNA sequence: TGTGCCAGCAGCTCCGAGGTCTATAATGAAAAACTGTTTTTT. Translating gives CASSSEVYNEKLFF.

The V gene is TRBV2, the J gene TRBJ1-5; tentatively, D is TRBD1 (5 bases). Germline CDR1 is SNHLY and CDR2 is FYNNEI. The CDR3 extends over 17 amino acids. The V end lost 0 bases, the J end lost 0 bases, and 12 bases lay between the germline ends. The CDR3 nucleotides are TGTGCCAGCAGTGAAGCGGGGGGTTGGGGTAGCAATCAGCCCCAGCATTTT. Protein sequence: CASSEAGGWGSNQPQHF.

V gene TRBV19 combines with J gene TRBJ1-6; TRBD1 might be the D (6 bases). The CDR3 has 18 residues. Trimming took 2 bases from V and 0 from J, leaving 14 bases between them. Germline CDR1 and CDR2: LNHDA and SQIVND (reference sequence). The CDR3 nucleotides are TGTGCCAGTAGTATACCGAGGGACACGAGCTCCTATAATTCACCCCTCCACTTT. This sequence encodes CASSIPRDTSSYNSPLHF.

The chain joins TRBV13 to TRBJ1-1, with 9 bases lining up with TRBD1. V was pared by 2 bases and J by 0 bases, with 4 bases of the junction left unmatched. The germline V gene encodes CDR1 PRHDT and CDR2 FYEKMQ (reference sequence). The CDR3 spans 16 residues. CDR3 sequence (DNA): TGTGCCAGCAGCTTACGTGGACAGGGGATGAACACTGAAGCTTTCTTT. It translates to CASSLRGQGMNTEAFF. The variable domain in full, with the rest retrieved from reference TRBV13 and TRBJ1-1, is AAGVIQSPRHLIKEKRETATLKCYPIPRHDTVYWYQQGPGQDPQFLISFYEKMQSDKGSIPDRFSAQQFSDYHSELNMSSLELGDSALYFCASSLRGQGMNTEAFFGQGTRLTVV.

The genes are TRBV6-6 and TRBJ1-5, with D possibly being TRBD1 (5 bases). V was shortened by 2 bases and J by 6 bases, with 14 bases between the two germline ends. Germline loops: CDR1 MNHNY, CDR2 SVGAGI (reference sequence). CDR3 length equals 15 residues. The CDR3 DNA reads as TGTGCCAGCAGTTACGACGTCCAGGGACTTCAGCCCCAGCATTTT. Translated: CASSYDVQGLQPQHF.

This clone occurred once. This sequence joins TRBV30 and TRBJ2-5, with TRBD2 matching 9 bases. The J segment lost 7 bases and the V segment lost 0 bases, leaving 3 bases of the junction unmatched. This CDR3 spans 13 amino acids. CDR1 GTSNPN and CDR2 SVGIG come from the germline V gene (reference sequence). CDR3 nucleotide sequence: TGTGCCTGGAGTGTAGCGGGAGGCAGGACCCAGTACTTC. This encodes CAWSVAGGRTQYF.